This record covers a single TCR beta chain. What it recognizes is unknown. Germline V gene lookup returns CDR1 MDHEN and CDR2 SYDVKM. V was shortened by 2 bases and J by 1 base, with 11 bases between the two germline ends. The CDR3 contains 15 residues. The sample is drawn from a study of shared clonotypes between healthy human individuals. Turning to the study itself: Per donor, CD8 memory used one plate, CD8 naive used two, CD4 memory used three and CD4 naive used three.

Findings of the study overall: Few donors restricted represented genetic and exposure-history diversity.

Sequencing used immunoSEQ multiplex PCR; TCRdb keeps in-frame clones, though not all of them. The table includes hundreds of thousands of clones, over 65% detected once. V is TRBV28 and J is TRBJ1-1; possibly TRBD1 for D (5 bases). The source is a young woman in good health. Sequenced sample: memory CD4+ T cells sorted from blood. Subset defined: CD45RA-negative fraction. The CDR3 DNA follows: TGTGCCAGCAGTTTACCGGGACCGAGGAACACTGAAGCTTTCTTT. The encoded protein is CASSLPGPRNTEAFF.